One sample yielded the 4 T cell receptor beta chains listed below, sequenced in a study of T cells in Graves' hyperthyroidism and ophthalmopathy. Regions amplified from RNA transcripts were the TCR beta CDR3 regions. An initial round of RT-PCR targeting the TCR CDR3 relied on the HTBI primer set. MiXCR, run by TCRdb on the multiplex PCR reads, gives a single entry per CDR3 protein. There are hundreds of thousands of distinct CDR3 sequences in the sample; 14% occur only once, and about 9.4% lies in the top ten. The specimen was blood. The receptors originated from a woman under 30 with Graves' hyperthyroidism.

This clonotype was seen just once. The chain uses TRBV4-3 and TRBJ1-1; D unresolved. The CDR3 totals 15 residues. Germline values: CDR1 LGHNA, CDR2 YSLEER. V lost 1 base and J 2 bases, leaving 11 bases between the germline ends. CDR3 sequence reads: CASSQVGVINTEAFF. CDR3 DNA: TGCGCCAGCAGCCAAGTTGGGGTTATCAACACTGAAGCTTTCTTT.

V gene TRBV5-8 combines with J gene TRBJ2-5; 8 bases map to TRBD1. Trimming at V came to 2 bases and at J to 5 bases, leaving 8 bases not matched to a gene. The CDR3 loop spans 15 amino acids. Germline V CDR1 and CDR2: SGHTS, YDEGEE. Here the CDR3 DNA reads TGTGCCAGCAGCTTCGGACAGGGTGTTTTTGAGACCCAGTACTTC. This sequence encodes CASSFGQGVFETQYF.

A few counts support this clonotype. The rearrangement joins TRBV5-1 to TRBJ2-7; 9 positions agree with TRBD2. Germline CDR1 reads SGHRS; CDR2 reads YFSETQ. With 1 base clipped from V and 5 bases from J, the junction kept 7 bases outside the gene matches. This CDR3 spans 15 amino acids. The CDR3: CASSLLTSGGNEQYF. In nucleotides, the CDR3 is TGCGCCAGCAGCTTGTTGACTAGCGGAGGGAACGAGCAGTACTTC.

The rearrangement links TRBV27 to TRBJ2-5; TRBD2 agrees at 9 bases. The CDR3 consists of 15 residues. Germline CDR1 reads MNHEY; CDR2 reads SMNVEV (reference sequence). The V gene end was trimmed by 4 bases and the J gene end by 4 bases; junction bases not matched to a gene: 7. The CDR3 loop is CASSSLAGVGETQYF. In DNA, the CDR3 is TGTGCCAGCAGTTCCTTAGCGGGAGTAGGAGAGACCCAGTACTTC.